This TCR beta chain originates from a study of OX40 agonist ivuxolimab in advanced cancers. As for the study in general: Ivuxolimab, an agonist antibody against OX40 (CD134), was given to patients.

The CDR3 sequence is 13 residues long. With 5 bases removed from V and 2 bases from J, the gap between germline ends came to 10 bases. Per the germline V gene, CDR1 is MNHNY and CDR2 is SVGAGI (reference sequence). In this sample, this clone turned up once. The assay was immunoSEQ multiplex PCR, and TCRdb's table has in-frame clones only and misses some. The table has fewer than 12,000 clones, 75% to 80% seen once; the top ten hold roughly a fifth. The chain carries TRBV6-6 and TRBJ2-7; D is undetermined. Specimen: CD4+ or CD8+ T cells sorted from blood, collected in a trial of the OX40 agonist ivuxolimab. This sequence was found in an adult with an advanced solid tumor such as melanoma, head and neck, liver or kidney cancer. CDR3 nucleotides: TGTGCCAGCAGTCCTTCTAGAGCCTACGAGCAGTACTTC. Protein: CASSPSRAYEQYF.